One and the same sample provided the 18 T cell receptor beta chains below, sequenced in a study of CD8+ T cells in alopecia areata. The treatment: oral pan-JAK inhibitor, 5-10 mg twice daily. Extracted from the samples, RNA was reverse transcribed into cDNA to serve as the sequencing template. Repertoires were generated with immunoSEQ multiplex PCR, while TCRdb's copy carries only in-frame clones and drops some. The sample contains roughly 220,000 clones, roughly two fifths of which appear only once. This sample comprised CD4+ T cells sorted from blood, obtained at approximately week 31, from a patient treated with tofacitinib. These receptors originate from a human donor with alopecia areata.

The gene calls are TRBV29-1 and TRBJ2-7; D is uncertain. CDR3 length equals 12 residues. V shed 3 bases and J shed 1 base, with 7 bases lying between them. From germline, CDR1 is SQVTM and CDR2 ANQGSEA. The CDR3: CSVEPNSYEQYF. CDR3 nucleotides: TGCAGCGTTGAGCCCAATTCCTACGAGCAGTACTTC.

A few counts support this clone. The chain links TRBV7-9 to TRBJ1-6; D is unclear. This CDR3 is built from 14 residues. V lost 1 base, J lost 10 bases, and 11 bases lay in between. The V gene's germline CDR1 is SEHNR and CDR2 FQNEAQ (reference sequence). The CDR3 reads CASSLGGPYSPLHF. CDR3 coding DNA: TGTGCCAGCAGCTTAGGTGGCCCGTACTCACCCCTCCACTTT.

This chain connects TRBV27 to TRBJ1-2, with TRBD1 matching 7 bases. There are 13 residues in the CDR3. V lost 5 bases and J lost 7; bases outside the gene matches: 7. CDR1 and CDR2 from the germline V gene are MNHEY and SMNVEV (reference sequence). DNA of the CDR3: TGTGCCAGCAGTCCCACAGGGGAGGGTGGCTACACCTTC. It translates to CASSPTGEGGYTF.

This clone was counted only a few times. J is TRBJ1-2 and V is TRBV7-9; a possible D gene is TRBD1 (6 bases). V lost 4 bases and J 10 bases, leaving 16 bases between the germline ends. The length of the CDR3 is 13 residues. Germline values: CDR1 SEHNR, CDR2 FQNEAQ (reference sequence). The CDR3 bases are TGTGCCAGCAGCTCTCGAACGGGGGCCGACTACACCTTC. It is translated as CASSSRTGADYTF.

The CDR3 DNA sequence: TGTGCCAGCAGTGAAACCTCTGGGGCCAACGTCCTGACTTTC. Protein product: CASSETSGANVLTF. This rearrangement joins TRBV2 to TRBJ2-6; D is uncertain. The germline CDR1 and CDR2 sequences are SNHLY and FYNNEI. Trimming removed 2 bases from V and 0 bases from J, with 2 bases in between. This CDR3 spans 14 amino acids. Variable domain in full (rest from reference TRBV2 and TRBJ2-6): EPEVTQTPSHQVTQMGQEVILRCVPISNHLYFYWYRQILGQKVEFLVSFYNNEISEKSEIFDDQFSVERPDGSNFTLKIRSTKLEDSAMYFCASSETSGANVLTFGAGSRLTVL.

The V call is TRBV5-1, the J call TRBJ2-5, with D possibly being TRBD2 (6 bases). CDR1 SGHRS and CDR2 YFSETQ come from the germline V gene. Trimming stripped 0 bases from V and 4 bases from J, with 16 bases between. The CDR3 is 16 residues long. The CDR3 bases are TGCGCCAGCAGCTTGGCCCTTACTCCGGGAGCAGAGACCCAGTACTTC. Protein sequence: CASSLALTPGAETQYF. The complete variable domain, with remaining parts taken from reference TRBV5-1 and TRBJ2-5, reads KAGVTQTPRYLIKTRGQQVTLSCSPISGHRSVSWYQQTPGQGLQFLFEYFSETQRNKGNFPGRFSGRQFSNSRSEMNVSTLELGDSALYLCASSLALTPGAETQYFGPGTRLLVL.

This clone was seen only a few times. The chain combines TRBV10-1 with TRBJ2-7; TRBD2 aligns across 9 bases. J gave up 2 bases and V 3 bases, and 5 bases lay outside the gene matches. The CDR3 runs 15 residues. Germline values: CDR1 WNHNN, CDR2 SYGVQD (reference sequence). The CDR3 loop reads CASSDAAGGTYEQYF. Written as DNA, the CDR3 is TGCGCCAGCAGTGATGCAGCGGGGGGAACCTACGAGCAGTACTTC.

This clone was recorded a few times. This chain uses TRBV18 with TRBJ2-5; D is unclear. The germline V gene has CDR1 KGHSH and CDR2 LQKENI. The CDR3 length is 12 residues. V lost 5 bases and J 2 bases, leaving 6 bases between the germline ends. This CDR3 reads CASSVIQETQYF. CDR3 nucleotide sequence: TGTGCCAGCTCAGTAATACAAGAGACCCAGTACTTC.

The chain combines TRBV29-1 with TRBJ2-4, with 16 bases lining up with TRBD2. This CDR3 has 17 amino acids. The ends lost 2 bases at V and 8 bases at J; junction bases unmatched: 9. Looked up from germline, CDR1 is SQVTM and CDR2 is ANQGSEA. As DNA, the CDR3 is TGCAGCGTTGAAACCGGGACTAGCGGGGGGGCGTCATACATTCAGTACTTC. Its translation is CSVETGTSGGASYIQYF.

This clone appeared a few times. The chain has TRBV10-3 and TRBJ1-1; D gene ambiguous. The CDR3 totals 11 residues. CDR1 ENHRY and CDR2 SYGVKD come from the germline V gene. V lost 2 bases and J lost 7, with 5 bases in between. CDR3 residues: CAISEGYEAFF. The DNA for the CDR3 is TGTGCCATCAGTGAGGGATATGAAGCTTTCTTT.

The gene calls are TRBV11-2 and TRBJ2-7; unclear D gene. Per germline, CDR1 SGHAT and CDR2 FQNNGV. V lost 5 bases and J lost 3, with 5 bases in between. This CDR3 has 11 residues. CDR3 amino acids: CASSLIYEQYF. The CDR3 DNA reads TGTGCCAGCAGCCTTATCTACGAGCAGTACTTC.

J is TRBJ2-1 and V is TRBV7-9; D unclear. The CDR3 loop spans 15 amino acids. The V and J ends lost 5 bases and 3 bases respectively, with 14 bases between them. Germline V gene data show CDR1 as SEHNR and CDR2 as FQNEAQ (reference sequence). The CDR3 sequence: CASSPRGGDYNEQFF. The CDR3 DNA sequence: TGTGCCAGCAGCCCGAGAGGTGGCGACTACAATGAGCAGTTCTTC. Full variable domain (outside the CDR3, taken from reference TRBV7-9 and TRBJ2-1): DTGVSQNPRHKITKRGQNVTFRCDPISEHNRLYWYRQTLGQGPEFLTYFQNEAQLEKSRLLSDRFSAERPKGSFSTLEIQRTEQGDSAMYLCASSPRGGDYNEQFFGPGTRLTVL.

This clone was observed a handful of times. This rearrangement joins TRBV23-1 to TRBJ2-5, with D tentatively TRBD1 (6 bases). TRBV23-1 is designated an ORF whose function remains uncertain. Trimming took 4 bases from V and 3 from J, leaving 15 bases between them. The CDR3 has 15 residues. The CDR3: CASSPRWDTEETQYF. The CDR3 nucleotides are TGCGCCAGCAGTCCTCGCTGGGACACTGAAGAGACCCAGTACTTC.

This clone was seen ten or more times. J is TRBJ1-2 and V is TRBV6-5; TRBD1 matches at 7 bases. Trimming at V came to 5 bases and at J to 0 bases, leaving 3 bases not matched to a gene. CDR3 length equals 14 residues. The germline gives CDR1 MNHEY, CDR2 SVGAGI. CDR3 sequence (DNA): TGTGCCAGCAGTCGGGACAGCGCTAACTATGGCTACACCTTC. This translates into CASSRDSANYGYTF.

The rearrangement links TRBV4-1 to TRBJ2-5, with unresolved D. This CDR3 contains 16 residues. V was cut by 1 base and J by 11 bases, with 23 bases left in between. Germline CDR1 reads MGHRA; CDR2 reads YSYEKL. CDR3 sequence (DNA): TGCGCCAGCAGCCAAGCGACTGGAATCTCCTACGACGGGCAGTACTTC. It codes for CASSQATGISYDGQYF.

The table lists this clone with a few counts. This chain joins TRBV2 and TRBJ2-7; the D is unclear. The CDR3 is 11 amino acids. Trimming removed 1 base from V and 6 bases from J, with 4 bases in between. Per germline, CDR1 SNHLY and CDR2 FYNNEI. DNA of the CDR3: TGTGCCAGCAGTGAAGAGGGCGAGCAGTACTTC. Its protein product is CASSEEGEQYF.

This clone was picked up many times. The rearrangement uses TRBV18 and TRBJ2-1; D unclear. The germline V gene has CDR1 KGHSH and CDR2 LQKENI. CDR3 length equals 12 residues. Trimming pared 1 base from V and 5 bases from J, leaving 3 bases between. The CDR3 protein is CASSPQDNEQFF. The CDR3 DNA reads as TGTGCCAGCTCACCACAGGACAATGAGCAGTTCTTC.

This clone was observed a handful of times. The chain links TRBV29-1 to TRBJ1-1, with a tentative D call TRBD1 (5 bases). Germline CDR1 SQVTM, CDR2 ANQGSEA. The CDR3 has 13 residues. V lost 2 bases and J 4 bases, leaving 11 bases between the germline ends. CDR3: CSVERQGGTEAFF. The DNA for the CDR3 is TGCAGCGTTGAACGGCAGGGCGGCACTGAAGCTTTCTTT.